This T cell receptor (beta chain) was identified in a study of molecular identifiers for immune sequencing clone quantification. General study findings and limits: Clones above 20 RNA copies contained over 98% of effector molecules but under 1% of naive ones. Amid about a million naive cells, spiked Jurkat TCR RNA from one cell was reportedly still detectable.

Naive CD8 T cells, phenotype CD8+CD4-CCR7+CD45RA+, were sorted. This CDR3 has 15 amino acids. Remarks on this clonotype: The antigen is unknown. A junction boundary mismatches the germline segment, possibly from a read error.

One entry per CDR3 protein results from TCRdb running MiXCR on the PCR reads. This table holds approximately 670,000 distinct CDR3 sequences, roughly 21% found once. The clonotype was recovered from a human donor in good health. Some libraries in this study had Jurkat cell RNA spiked in. The sequencing input was naive CD8+ T cells from blood, with Jurkat cell RNA spiked in. The subset is: FACS-sorted CD8+CD4-CCR7+CD45RA+ naive T cells. The chain uses TRBV5-3 and TRBJ2-5; the D gene is possibly TRBD2 (6 bases). TRBV5-3 is an open reading frame whose function is uncertain. CDR3 loop: CASSLRAGNQETQYF. The CDR3 nucleotides read TGTGCCAGCAGCTTGAGGGCGGGGAACCAAGAGACCCAGTACTTC.